The table lists the clone carrying this T cell receptor (beta chain) with a few counts. Data came from immunoSEQ multiplex PCR; TCRdb stores just in-frame clones and leaves some out. The table has 20,000 to 30,000 clones, more than 75% seen once. Every patient had relapsed following autologous stem cell transplantation, and cohorts differed in brentuximab vedotin exposure. The data were taken from a study of PD-1 blockade in classical Hodgkin lymphoma. With V trimmed by 8 bases and J by 7 bases, 12 bases remained unmatched. CDR1 LNHDA and CDR2 SQIVND come from the germline V gene (reference sequence). The CDR3 extends over 15 amino acids.

The receptor was derived from a human donor with classical Hodgkin lymphoma. The genes are TRBV19 and TRBJ2-2, with 8 bases identical to TRBD1. Sequenced material: peripheral blood mononuclear cells (PBMCs), taken at baseline. CDR3: CASRETDRVVGELFF. CDR3 coding DNA: TGTGCCAGTCGCGAAACGGACAGGGTTGTCGGGGAGCTGTTTTTT.